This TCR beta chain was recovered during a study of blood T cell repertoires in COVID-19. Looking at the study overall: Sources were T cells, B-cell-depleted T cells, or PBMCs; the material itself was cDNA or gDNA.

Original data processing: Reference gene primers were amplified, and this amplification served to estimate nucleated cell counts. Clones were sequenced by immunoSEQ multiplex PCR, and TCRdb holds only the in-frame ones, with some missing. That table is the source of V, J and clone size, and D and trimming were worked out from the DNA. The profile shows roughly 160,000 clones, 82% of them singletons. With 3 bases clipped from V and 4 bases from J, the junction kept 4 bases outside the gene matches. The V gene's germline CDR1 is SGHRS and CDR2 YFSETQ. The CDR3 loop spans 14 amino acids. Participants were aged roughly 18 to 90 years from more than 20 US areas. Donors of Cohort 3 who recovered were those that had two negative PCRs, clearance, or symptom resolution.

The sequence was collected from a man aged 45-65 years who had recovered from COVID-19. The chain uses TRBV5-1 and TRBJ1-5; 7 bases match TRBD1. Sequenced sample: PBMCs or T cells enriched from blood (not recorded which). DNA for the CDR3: TGCGCCAGCAGCTGGGGGACAGAGAATCAGCCCCAGCATTTT. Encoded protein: CASSWGTENQPQHF.